These T cell receptor beta chains were read from a single sample in a study of shared clonotypes between healthy human individuals. Assay: immunoSEQ multiplex PCR; the TCRdb copy retains only in-frame clones and omits some. Here the sample spans 2 million to 2.5 million clones, just over 90% being singletons. Sequencing was done on a sample of naive CD4+ T cells from PBMCs. The receptors derive from a man younger than 35 in good health. Some clones in this sample may be carry-over from other donors' samples. CDR3s include the opening cysteine and the closing phenylalanine or tryptophan. The D gene is left open where the match is weak. Clone sizes are given selectively: once, few, many, or a class where the clone is expanded.

J | size | D | V | DNA | CDR3
TRBJ1-1 | . | TRBD1 | TRBV4-3 | TGCGCCAGCAGCCAAGGAGGGGGCCTGAACACTGAAGCTTTCTTT | CASSQGGGLNTEAFF
TRBJ2-2 | . | TRBD1 | TRBV19 | TGTGCCAGTAGTCTCAGGGGGTACACCGGGGAGCTGTTTTTT | CASSLRGYTGELFF
TRBJ2-1 | . | . | TRBV18 | TGTGCCAGCTCACCACGATTGGGGGAGAAACACAATGAGCAGTTCTTC | CASSPRLGEKHNEQFF
TRBJ1-1 | . | TRBD1 | TRBV19 | TGTGCCAGTAGTATCACAGGGGTCGGAACTGAAGCTTTCTTT | CASSITGVGTEAFF
TRBJ2-7 | . | . | TRBV21-1 | TGTGCCAGCAGCAAATGCCCCCGACAGGACCTCTACGAGCAGTACTTC | CASSKCPRQDLYEQYF
TRBJ1-3 | once | TRBD1 | TRBV10-3 | TGTGCCATCAGCCCGTGGACAGGAGAATTCTCTGGAAACACCATATATTTT | CAISPWTGEFSGNTIYF
TRBJ2-1 | once | . | TRBV19 | TGTGCCAGTAGTAGAACCGTTTCGAGGTACAATGAGCAGTTCTTC | CASSRTVSRYNEQFF
TRBJ1-4 | . | . | TRBV11-2 | TGTGCCAGCAGCCTCGGTGGCCTTGGCGTCAGAAGGGCTAATGAAAAACTGTTTTTT | CASSLGGLGVRRANEKLFF
TRBJ1-2 | . | TRBD1 | TRBV27 | TGTGCCAGCAGTTTATTCGGCAGGGGGCCCTATGGCTACACCTTC | CASSLFGRGPYGYTF
TRBJ2-1 | . | TRBD2 | TRBV9 | TGTGCCAGCAGCGTTACTAGCGGCTACAATGAGCAGTTCTTC | CASSVTSGYNEQFF
TRBJ2-6 | . | TRBD2 | TRBV2 | TGTGCCAGCAGAGCCCCGGGACTAGAATTTTTTTCCCGCTCTGGGGCCAACGTCCTGACTTTC | CASRAPGLEFFSRSGANVLTF
TRBJ2-4 | . | . | TRBV5-1 | TGCGCCAGCAGCACTACGGGGTTGGACATTCAGTACTTC | CASSTTGLDIQYF
TRBJ2-7 | . | . | TRBV5-1 | TGCGCCAGCAGCCTGCGGCCAGCGGGCAACGAGCAGTACTTC | CASSLRPAGNEQYF
TRBJ2-5 | once | TRBD1 | TRBV4-1 | TGCGCCAGCAGCGGACAAGACAGGGGGCGCGCAGAGACCCAGTACTTC | CASSGQDRGRAETQYF
TRBJ2-5 | . | . | TRBV4-1 | TGCGCCAGCAGCCTCTCCGGAGGGGGATGGGAGACCCAGTACTTC | CASSLSGGGWETQYF
TRBJ2-5 | . | . | TRBV2 | TGTGCCAGCAGTGGGGACACCCCTGCCGGGACCCAGTACTTC | CASSGDTPAGTQYF
TRBJ2-7 | . | . | TRBV6-6 | TGTGCCAGCGTTAACGCCGGGACGCCCTACGAGCAGTACTTC | CASVNAGTPYEQYF
TRBJ2-5 | . | . | TRBV4-3 | TGCGCCAGCAGCCAAGAAGGACTTCAGGGGACCCAGTACTTC | CASSQEGLQGTQYF
TRBJ1-1 | once | . | TRBV9 | TGTGCCAGCAGCGTAGGAGGGCGGGGGAGCACTGAAGCTTTCTTT | CASSVGGRGSTEAFF
TRBJ2-7 | . | TRBD2 | TRBV30 | TGTGCCTGGAGCCGGGGCGGGAGTTCCTACGAGCAGTACTTC | CAWSRGGSSYEQYF
TRBJ2-3 | once | TRBD2 | TRBV9 | TGTGCCAGCAGCGGTTCCGGGACTAGCCTCTATACGCAGTATTTT | CASSGSGTSLYTQYF
TRBJ2-5 | once | . | TRBV10-3 | TGTGCCATCAGTGAGCCAGCAGGGGATTGGGAGACCCAGTACTTC | CAISEPAGDWETQYF
TRBJ2-3 | . | TRBD2 | TRBV6-5 | TGTGCCAGTACGACTAGCGGCACAGATACGCAGTATTTT | CASTTSGTDTQYF
TRBJ2-5 | . | . | TRBV5-1 | TGCGCCAGCAGCTTGGCCGAGGGCGGAGGGGAGACCCAGTACTTC | CASSLAEGGGETQYF